This T cell receptor (beta chain) derives from a study of OX40 agonist ivuxolimab in advanced cancers. Study overall: Two patients with cutaneous melanoma and one with hepatocellular carcinoma, three in total, showed partial responses.

TCRdb's table, derived via immunoSEQ multiplex PCR, lists solely in-frame clones and lacks some. Here the sample spans approximately 99,000 clones, more than 95% being singletons. V was shortened by 5 bases and J by 0 bases, with 14 bases between the two germline ends. The CDR3 totals 15 residues. CDR1 is SEHNR and CDR2 is FQNEAQ in the germline V gene (reference sequence). The genes are TRBV7-9 and TRBJ2-7; a possible D gene is TRBD1 (6 bases). The clonotype originates from an adult with an advanced solid tumor such as melanoma, head and neck, liver or kidney cancer. Source: CD4+ or CD8+ T cells sorted from blood, taken in a trial of the OX40 agonist ivuxolimab. The CDR3 nucleotides are TGTGCCAGCAGCCTACAGGGTCGCAGCTCCTACGAGCAGTACTTC. Translating gives CASSLQGRSSYEQYF.